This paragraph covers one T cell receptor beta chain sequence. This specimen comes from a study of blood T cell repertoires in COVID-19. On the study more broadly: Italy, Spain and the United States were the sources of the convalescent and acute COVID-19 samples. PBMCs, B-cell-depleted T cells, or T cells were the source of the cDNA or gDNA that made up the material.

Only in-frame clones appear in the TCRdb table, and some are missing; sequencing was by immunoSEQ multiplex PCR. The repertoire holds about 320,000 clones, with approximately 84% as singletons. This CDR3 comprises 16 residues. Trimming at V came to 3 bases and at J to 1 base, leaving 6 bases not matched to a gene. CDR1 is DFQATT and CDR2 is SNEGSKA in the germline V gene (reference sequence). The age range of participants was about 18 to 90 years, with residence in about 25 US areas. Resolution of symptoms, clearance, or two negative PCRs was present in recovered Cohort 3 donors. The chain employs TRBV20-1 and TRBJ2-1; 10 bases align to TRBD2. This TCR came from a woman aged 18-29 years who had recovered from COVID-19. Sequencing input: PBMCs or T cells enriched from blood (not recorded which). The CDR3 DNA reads TGCAGTGCTAGTTCCGGACTAGCGGATTCCTACAATGAGCAGTTCTTC. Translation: CSASSGLADSYNEQFF.